The sequence of this TCR beta chain was determined in a study of blood T cells in healthy people across ages. Alongside a J-beta primer mix, a sample-barcoded 5' primer served in a second PCR lasting about 6 to 12 cycles. Paired-end reads containing CDR3 totaled no fewer than 2.5 million for each sample. TCRdb re-called the 5' RACE reads through MiXCR, storing one row per CDR3 protein. The profile covers roughly 700,000 distinct CDR3 sequences, with 25% appearing a single time and 9.4% taken by the ten largest. Overall study results and limits: Higher naive T cell percentage went strongly together with higher TCR beta diversity.

Germline V gene lookup returns CDR1 MNHEY and CDR2 SVGAGI. Trimming at V came to 5 bases and at J to 12 bases, leaving 16 bases not matched to a gene. The CDR3 runs 15 residues. Worth noting for this clonotype: The antigen remains unidentified.

No fewer than 5.5 micrograms of total RNA were isolated from every sample. The same data also contributed to another study, on T cells of mothers and their children. That report notes: The second PCR's M1S primer added sample barcodes and 2-4 random nucleotides.

The TCR comes from a boy aged 5-17 years in good health. The sample was blood. The V gene is TRBV6-5, the J gene TRBJ2-1, with 7 nucleotides matching TRBD2. The CDR3 loop is CASSRRAPEGRGQFF. The CDR3 DNA sequence: TGTGCCAGCAGTAGGAGGGCTCCCGAGGGGAGGGGGCAGTTCTTC.